A selection of T cell receptor beta chains follows, all from one sample in a study of T cell changes during pregnancy in multiple sclerosis. TCRdb's table, derived via immunoSEQ multiplex PCR, lists solely in-frame clones and lacks some. The table has approximately 27,000 clones, more than 90% seen once. The sample in question was CD4+ T cells from peripheral blood mononuclear cells, obtained in the first trimester of pregnancy. The receptors were gathered from a female donor with multiple sclerosis, enrolled in a pregnancy study. Both conserved end residues are part of each CDR3. D genes are given only for firm matches. Size tells how often a clone was seen (once, few, many) or the class of an expanded clone, and some rows leave it out.

NA,TRBV5-4,NA,TRBJ1-2,CASSWRGAMDGYTF,TGTGCCAGCAGCTGGCGGGGGGCAATGGACGGCTACACCTTC
NA,TRBV10-2,NA,TRBJ2-1,CASSEQQLNEQFF,TGCGCCAGCAGTGAACAACAGCTCAATGAGCAGTTCTTC
TRBD2,TRBV15,NA,TRBJ2-7,CATSRVGLAGRSYEQYF,TGTGCCACCAGCAGAGTTGGACTAGCGGGGCGTTCCTACGAGCAGTACTTC
TRBD2,TRBV10-3,NA,TRBJ2-7,CAISAGGSGYEQYF,TGTGCCATCAGTGCGGGAGGCTCGGGATACGAGCAGTACTTC
NA,TRBV30,few,TRBJ2-5,CAWSVTSQETQYF,TGTGCCTGGAGTGTAACTAGCCAAGAGACCCAGTACTTC
NA,TRBV6-5,NA,TRBJ1-1,CASLGGRYTEAFF,TGTGCCAGCCTGGGGGGGAGGTACACTGAAGCTTTCTTT
NA,TRBV28,NA,TRBJ1-5,CASSRNQPQHF,TGTGCCAGCAGCCGGAATCAGCCCCAGCATTTT
TRBD2,TRBV10-3,NA,TRBJ2-5,CATNLGLAGEETQYF,TGTGCCACCAACTTGGGACTAGCGGGAGAGGAGACCCAGTACTTC
NA,TRBV15,once,TRBJ2-2,CATSRRVGVATGELFF,TGTGCCACCAGCAGGAGGGTGGGAGTTGCCACCGGGGAGCTGTTTTTT
TRBD1,TRBV6-5,NA,TRBJ1-5,CASRDRGASNQPQHF,TGTGCCAGCAGAGACAGGGGCGCCAGCAATCAGCCCCAGCATTTT
TRBD2,TRBV5-1,NA,TRBJ2-1,CASSPSGGIWEGEQFF,TGCGCCAGCAGCCCCTCGGGAGGAATTTGGGAGGGTGAGCAGTTCTTC
NA,TRBV30,NA,TRBJ1-1,CAWRPPRQWTEAFF,TGTGCCTGGCGCCCCCCGAGGCAGTGGACTGAAGCTTTCTTT
NA,TRBV2,NA,TRBJ2-2,CASSGGNTGELFF,TGTGCCAGCAGCGGGGGGAACACCGGGGAGCTGTTTTTT
NA,TRBV7-3,NA,TRBJ1-1,CASSLSTPQGRGYYTEAFF,TGTGCCAGCAGCTTATCGACACCTCAGGGGCGCGGGTACTACACTGAAGCTTTCTTT
NA,TRBV11-3,NA,TRBJ2-2,CASSLDQETAGELFF,TGTGCCAGCAGCTTAGATCAGGAAACGGCCGGGGAGCTGTTTTTT
TRBD2,TRBV5-1,NA,TRBJ2-1,CASSRGSGGSGPREQFF,TGCGCCAGCAGCCGGGGGAGCGGGGGGTCGGGCCCCAGGGAGCAGTTCTTC
NA,TRBV5-4,NA,TRBJ2-1,CASSWGWGLDYNEQFF,TGTGCCAGCAGCTGGGGGTGGGGACTCGATTACAATGAGCAGTTCTTC
NA,TRBV2,NA,TRBJ2-7,CASRVSSRYEQYF,TGTGCCAGCAGAGTGAGCTCTAGGTACGAGCAGTACTTC
TRBD1,TRBV27,NA,TRBJ1-6,CASSPYRGGSPLHF,TGTGCCAGCAGTCCATACAGGGGAGGCTCACCCCTCCACTTT
NA,TRBV5-4,NA,TRBJ2-1,CASSLARGLDYNEQFF,TGTGCCAGCAGCCTGGCCCGGGGACTTGACTACAATGAGCAGTTCTTC
NA,TRBV4-3,NA,TRBJ1-2,CASSQVYSNYGYTF,TGCGCCAGCAGCCAAGTGTACAGTAACTATGGCTACACCTTC
TRBD2,TRBV7-2,NA,TRBJ2-1,CASSLASAGGQDEQFF,TGTGCCAGCAGCTTAGCGTCGGCGGGGGGGCAAGATGAGCAGTTCTTC
NA,TRBV5-6,NA,TRBJ1-1,CASSLFGAVTEAFF,TGTGCCAGCAGCTTGTTTGGGGCCGTCACTGAAGCTTTCTTT
NA,TRBV30,NA,TRBJ2-2,CAWRSLGVGELFF,TGTGCCTGGAGGTCCCTAGGTGTCGGGGAGCTGTTTTTT
NA,TRBV18,NA,TRBJ2-7,CASSPTARPTYEQYF,TGTGCCAGCTCACCTACAGCCCGTCCAACCTACGAGCAGTACTTC
NA,TRBV28,NA,TRBJ1-1,CASSLNMNTEAFF,TGTGCCAGCAGTTTAAACATGAACACTGAAGCTTTCTTT
TRBD1,TRBV10-3,NA,TRBJ2-1,CAISRDRGYNEQFF,TGTGCCATCAGCCGGGACAGAGGTTACAATGAGCAGTTCTTC
TRBD2,TRBV7-3,NA,TRBJ2-5,CASSLSPGGPQYF,TGTGCCAGCAGCTTAAGTCCGGGGGGGCCCCAGTACTTC
NA,TRBV20-1,NA,TRBJ2-1,CSARDSAKQFF,TGCAGTGCTAGAGATTCCGCTAAGCAGTTCTTC
TRBD1,TRBV18,NA,TRBJ1-4,CASSYRGEKLFF,TGTGCCAGCTCATACAGGGGTGAAAAACTGTTTTTT
TRBD1,TRBV5-6,NA,TRBJ1-2,CASSPLGTGDGYTF,TGTGCCAGCAGCCCGCTCGGGACAGGGGATGGCTACACCTTC
TRBD2,TRBV6-5,NA,TRBJ2-7,CASRSWTSGGGDEQYF,TGTGCCAGCCGTTCCTGGACTAGCGGTGGCGGTGACGAGCAGTACTTC
NA,TRBV5-4,NA,TRBJ2-3,CASTPDSTSTDTQYF,TGTGCCAGCACTCCGGACAGTACTAGCACAGATACGCAGTATTTT
NA,TRBV28,NA,TRBJ1-5,CASSGDNQPQHF,TGTGCCAGCAGTGGAGACAATCAGCCCCAGCATTTT
TRBD1,TRBV4-3,NA,TRBJ2-2,CASSLTGDNTGELFF,TGCGCCAGCAGCCTTACAGGGGATAACACCGGGGAGCTGTTTTTT
NA,TRBV2,NA,TRBJ1-2,CASSQTGTSNYGYTF,TGTGCCAGCAGCCAAACCGGGACAAGCAACTATGGCTACACCTTC
NA,TRBV10-3,NA,TRBJ1-6,CAISRQGSSYNSPLHF,TGTGCCATCAGCCGGCAGGGGAGCTCCTATAATTCACCCCTCCACTTT
NA,TRBV29-1,NA,TRBJ1-2,CSAGETGYGYTF,TGCAGCGCCGGAGAAACAGGCTATGGCTACACCTTC